The clone carrying this TCR beta chain turned up a few times. Its cognate antigen is unknown. This sample is drawn from a study of OX40 agonist ivuxolimab in advanced cancers. The wider study: Patients treated during dose escalation were battling hepatocellular carcinoma, melanoma, renal cell or head and neck cancer. There were three patients with partial responses, one having hepatocellular carcinoma and two cutaneous melanoma. Age averaged 60 years (range roughly 20 to 90), and around 78% were male. Study-level results: At doses 0.1 to 3.0 mg/kg, CD4+ and CD8+ clones expanded.

Germline-derived CDR1 and CDR2 are SNHLY and FYNNEI. Trimming stripped 7 bases from V and 0 bases from J, with 10 bases between. The CDR3 runs 15 residues. Only in-frame clones appear in the TCRdb table, and some are missing; sequencing was by immunoSEQ multiplex PCR. This table has 55,000 to 75,000 clones, approximately 87% appearing once. The J gene is TRBJ1-6, the V gene TRBV2; the D is unclear. The TCR sequence derives from an adult with an advanced solid tumor such as melanoma, head and neck, liver or kidney cancer. Sequenced here: CD4+ or CD8+ T cells sorted from blood, sampled in a trial of the OX40 agonist ivuxolimab. DNA of the CDR3: TGTGCCAGCACCTATCGGGTCTCCTATAATTCACCCCTCCACTTT. Its protein is CASTYRVSYNSPLHF.